This is a list of T cell receptor beta chains from one sample in a study of T cell responses to AZD1222 COVID-19 vaccine. Generated by immunoSEQ multiplex PCR, the TCRdb table keeps only in-frame clones and is missing some. The sample includes about 69,000 clones, 70% to 90% of them seen just once. The material sequenced was peripheral blood, taken 28 days after the second AZD1222 dose. Every receptor here comes from an adult who received the AZD1222 COVID-19 vaccine. Each CDR3 is given with its conserved first and last residue. A D gene is named only where the DNA matches it firmly. Clone size is given for some rows only: seen once, a few or many times, or a class if the clone is expanded.

clone_size,v_call,j_call,d_call,cdr3_aa,cdr3_nt
.,TRBV18,TRBJ2-7,.,CASSPQGSSYEQYF,TGTGCCAGCTCACCGCAGGGAAGCTCCTACGAGCAGTACTTC
.,TRBV4-1,TRBJ2-3,TRBD2,CASNNGGADTQYF,TGCGCCAGCAATAACGGGGGGGCTGATACGCAGTATTTT
.,TRBV5-1,TRBJ2-2,.,CASSLGRHGELFF,TGCGCCAGCAGCTTGGGACGGCACGGGGAGCTGTTTTTT
.,TRBV7-6,TRBJ1-2,.,CASSEGRNLRGGYTF,TGTGCCAGCAGCGAAGGGAGGAACTTGAGGGGAGGCTACACCTTC
.,TRBV27,TRBJ2-4,.,CASSPNPRQIQYF,TGTGCCAGCAGTCCCAACCCGAGACAAATTCAGTACTTC
.,TRBV30,TRBJ1-3,.,CAWTAGTFSGNTIYF,TGTGCCTGGACGGCAGGGACTTTCTCTGGAAACACCATATATTTT
few,TRBV2,TRBJ1-6,TRBD1,CASRAGTGAYNSPLHF,TGTGCCAGCAGGGCGGGGACAGGTGCTTATAATTCACCCCTCCACTTT
.,TRBV11-2,TRBJ2-7,.,CASSLDPWEQYF,TGTGCCAGCAGCTTAGACCCTTGGGAGCAGTACTTC
once,TRBV6-6,TRBJ1-2,TRBD1,CASSYWDSTNYGYTF,TGTGCCAGCAGTTACTGGGACAGTACTAACTATGGCTACACCTTC
.,TRBV7-8,TRBJ2-1,.,CASSLGDSPYNEQFF,TGTGCCAGCAGCTTAGGGGACTCCCCCTACAATGAGCAGTTCTTC
.,TRBV5-5,TRBJ2-2,.,CASSLDWSTGELFF,TGTGCCAGCAGCTTGGACTGGAGCACCGGGGAGCTGTTTTTT
few,TRBV10-1,TRBJ2-7,.,CASSESAAGYYEQYF,TGCGCCAGCAGTGAGTCAGCGGCAGGGTATTACGAGCAGTACTTC
.,TRBV3-1/TRBV3-2,TRBJ1-2,.,CASSQEGGANGYTF,TGTGCCAGCAGCCAAGAAGGCGGGGCGAATGGCTACACCTTC
.,TRBV5-6,TRBJ1-6,TRBD1,CASSYDRGPNSPLHF,TGTGCCAGCAGCTACGACAGGGGTCCTAATTCACCCCTCCACTTT
.,TRBV6-5,TRBJ1-2,TRBD1,CASNQPGQGYSGYTF,TGTGCCAGCAACCAACCGGGACAGGGTTACTCTGGCTACACCTTC
.,TRBV21-1,TRBJ2-5,.,CASSKGHSGSETQYF,TGTGCCAGCAGCAAAGGCCATAGCGGGAGTGAGACCCAGTACTTC
once,TRBV6-5,TRBJ1-1,.,CASSYSVGRLNTEAFF,TGTGCCAGCAGTTACTCGGTGGGCAGGCTGAACACTGAAGCTTTCTTT
.,TRBV2,TRBJ2-2,TRBD1,CASTGQGTGELFF,TGTGCCAGCACGGGACAGGGGACCGGGGAGCTGTTTTTT
.,TRBV3-1/TRBV3-2,TRBJ2-7,.,CASSQDLEGIYEQYF,TGTGCCAGCAGCCAAGATCTTGAAGGTATCTACGAGCAGTACTTC
.,TRBV5-1,TRBJ2-5,.,CASSLNGAGPRIQETQYF,TGCGCCAGCAGCTTGAACGGCGCGGGCCCCCGAATCCAAGAGACCCAGTACTTC
once,TRBV6-5,TRBJ1-3,.,CASSYAPMDSGNTIYF,TGTGCCAGCAGTTACGCCCCGATGGACTCTGGAAACACCATATATTTT
.,TRBV5-1,TRBJ1-6,TRBD1,CASSLAETGVYNSPLHF,TGCGCCAGCAGCTTGGCCGAGACAGGGGTCTATAATTCACCCCTCCACTTT
.,TRBV16,TRBJ1-1,.,CASSQGGGEAFF,TGTGCCAGCAGCCAAGGAGGCGGTGAAGCTTTCTTT
.,TRBV5-1,TRBJ2-1,.,CASSLEGGTYNEQFF,TGCGCCAGCAGCTTGGAAGGGGGGACTTACAATGAGCAGTTCTTC
.,TRBV11-2,TRBJ2-3,.,CASSEGDRTDTQYF,TGTGCCAGCAGCGAGGGGGACCGCACAGATACGCAGTATTTT
.,TRBV3-1/TRBV3-2,TRBJ2-7,.,CASSPREANEQYF,TGTGCCAGCAGCCCCAGAGAAGCTAACGAGCAGTACTTC
.,TRBV4-1,TRBJ1-1,.,CASSLNLGPTEAFF,TGCGCCAGCAGCCTTAATTTAGGACCCACTGAAGCTTTCTTT
.,TRBV7-2,TRBJ2-1,.,CASSLPGLYNEQFF,TGTGCCAGCAGCTTACCCGGACTATACAATGAGCAGTTCTTC
.,TRBV6-6,TRBJ1-1,TRBD1,CASSSDTGGNTEAFF,TGTGCCAGCAGTAGCGACACAGGGGGCAACACTGAAGCTTTCTTT
.,TRBV7-3,TRBJ2-5,TRBD1,CASSLSPGQGETQYF,TGTGCCAGCAGCTTAAGCCCTGGACAGGGAGAGACCCAGTACTTC
.,TRBV5-1,TRBJ1-3,.,CASSRDGGSGNTIYF,TGCGCCAGCAGTCGCGACGGAGGCTCTGGAAACACCATATATTTT
few,TRBV10-3,TRBJ2-2,TRBD2,CANRGESGTGELFF,TGTGCCAACCGGGGGGAGTCGGGCACCGGGGAGCTGTTTTTT
.,TRBV7-9,TRBJ1-5,.,CASSFQDSLPQHF,TGTGCCAGCAGCTTCCAGGACAGTCTCCCCCAGCATTTT
.,TRBV5-5,TRBJ2-3,.,CASSLGLAASTDTQYF,TGTGCCAGCAGCTTAGGTCTAGCTGCTAGCACAGATACGCAGTATTTT
.,TRBV30,TRBJ1-1,.,CAWGKGRTEAFF,TGTGCCTGGGGAAAGGGTCGCACTGAAGCTTTCTTT
.,TRBV10-3,TRBJ1-1,TRBD1,CAIGSGQGNEAFF,TGTGCCATCGGCAGCGGACAGGGAAATGAAGCTTTCTTT
once,TRBV7-9,TRBJ2-7,.,CASSLAFGGLNEQYF,TGTGCCAGCAGCTTAGCGTTTGGGGGGCTCAACGAGCAGTACTTC
.,TRBV7-2,TRBJ2-5,.,CASSLKLGIRKAQETQYF,TGTGCCAGCAGCTTAAAGCTAGGGATCAGAAAAGCCCAAGAGACCCAGTACTTC
once,TRBV21-1,TRBJ2-7,.,CASSRQGDRAYEQYF,TGTGCCAGCAGCAGGCAAGGGGACAGAGCATACGAGCAGTACTTC
.,TRBV5-6,TRBJ2-7,.,CASSLYTHEQYF,TGTGCCAGCAGCTTGTACACCCACGAGCAGTACTTC
.,TRBV5-4,TRBJ1-2,TRBD1,CASSSRGGGYTF,TGTGCCAGCAGCTCCAGGGGGGGCGGCTACACCTTC
.,TRBV3-1/TRBV3-2,TRBJ2-7,TRBD2,CASSLHETSGVYEQYF,TGTGCCAGCAGCCTGCACGAGACTAGCGGGGTGTACGAGCAGTACTTC
.,TRBV18,TRBJ2-5,.,CASSSQETQYF,TGTGCCAGCTCATCGCAAGAGACCCAGTACTTC
.,TRBV14,TRBJ1-1,.,CASSQGGGVEAFF,TGTGCCAGCAGCCAAGGGGGAGGGGTTGAAGCTTTCTTT
.,TRBV27,TRBJ1-2,TRBD1,CASSWGGQGSYTF,TGTGCCAGCAGTTGGGGCGGACAGGGAAGCTACACCTTC
once,TRBV7-9,TRBJ2-7,.,CASSLVSTVMQRYAYEQYF,TGTGCCAGCAGCTTAGTGTCGACAGTGATGCAACGCTACGCTTACGAGCAGTACTTC
.,TRBV7-9,TRBJ2-3,.,CASSLSRGADTQYF,TGTGCCAGCAGCTTAAGTCGGGGGGCCGATACGCAGTATTTT
few,TRBV3-1/TRBV3-2,TRBJ1-2,.,CASAEGANYGYTF,TGTGCCAGCGCCGAGGGGGCTAACTATGGCTACACCTTC
.,TRBV3-1/TRBV3-2,TRBJ1-6,.,CATGGSRSPLHF,TGTGCCACCGGGGGCAGTAGGTCACCCCTCCACTTT
.,TRBV6-5,TRBJ2-7,TRBD1,CASRRQGFSYEQYF,TGTGCCAGCCGCCGACAGGGGTTTTCCTACGAGCAGTACTTC